This T cell receptor beta chain was sequenced during a study of blood T cell repertoires in COVID-19. Study overall: Samples representing acute and convalescent COVID-19 were sourced from the United States, Italy and Spain. Sources were T cells, B-cell-depleted T cells, or PBMCs; the material itself was cDNA or gDNA.

Repertoires were generated with immunoSEQ multiplex PCR, while TCRdb's copy carries only in-frame clones and drops some. Of some 200,000 clones listed, 70% to 90% are singletons. Trimming took off 2 bases at V and 4 bases at J, with 10 bases between the two ends. The length of the CDR3 is 14 residues. The germline V gene encodes CDR1 KGHDR and CDR2 SFDVKD. All enrollees were roughly 18 to 100 years old and from fewer than 30 US areas. The TCR sequence derives from a woman aged 45-65 years in a cohort exposed to, infected with or recovered from COVID-19 (not recorded which). Sample: PBMCs or T cells enriched from blood (not recorded which). The rearrangement uses TRBV24-1 and TRBJ1-2; maybe TRBD1 (5 bases). CDR3 in DNA: TGTGCCACCAGTGATTCGACAGTTACCTATGGCTACACCTTC. This translates into CATSDSTVTYGYTF.